These 8 T cell receptor beta chains were all obtained from the same sample, sequenced in a study of regulatory dendritic cells for organ transplantation. These receptors are not linked to any known antigen. Allogeneic regulatory or mature dendritic cells were co-cultured for 5 days with CFSE-labeled sorted T cells at 1:10. The repertoire was sequenced with immunoSEQ multiplex PCR; TCRdb's copy has only in-frame clones and lacks some. Of more than 10,000 clones listed, roughly 89% are singletons. The specimen was naive CD8+ T cells from blood cultured with regulatory dendritic cells. The sample's subset: CD45RA+ naive T cells. All receptors derive from a human donor in good health.

V is TRBV15 and J is TRBJ2-3; D remains ambiguous. The CDR3 has 17 amino acids. V was shortened by 0 bases and J by 0 bases, with 13 bases between the two germline ends. Per the germline V gene, CDR1 is LNHNV and CDR2 is YYDKDF (reference sequence). CDR3 coding DNA: TGTGCCACCAGCAGAGATCCAGACCAACCTAGCACAGATACGCAGTATTTT. This gives the protein CATSRDPDQPSTDTQYF. Full variable domain (rest looked up from reference TRBV15 and TRBJ2-3): DAMVIQNPRYQVTQFGKPVTLSCSQTLNHNVMYWYQQKSSQAPKLLFHYYDKDFNNEADTPDNFQSRRPNTSFCFLDIRSPGLGDTAMYLCATSRDPDQPSTDTQYFGPGTRLTVL.

The J gene is TRBJ2-3, the V gene TRBV14; D ambiguous. Germline CDR1 and CDR2: SGHDN and FVKESK. This CDR3 spans 12 amino acids. V gave up 4 bases and J gave up 5 bases, with 7 bases separating them. The CDR3 coding sequence is TGTGCCAGCAGCCCCCGAATAGATACGCAGTATTTT. Its protein product is CASSPRIDTQYF.

The chain recombines TRBV16 with TRBJ2-3; TRBD2 might be the D (6 bases). The CDR3 runs 17 residues. In germline, CDR1 is KGHSY, CDR2 FQNENV. Trimming removed 1 base at V and 2 bases at J, with 16 bases between. The CDR3 loop reads CASSQLGGMGFTDTQYF. The CDR3 coding sequence is TGTGCCAGCAGCCAATTGGGAGGAATGGGGTTCACAGATACGCAGTATTTT.

The chain combines TRBV27 with TRBJ2-5; 7 bases line up with TRBD1. V lost 4 bases and J lost 0; bases outside the gene matches: 8. CDR1 MNHEY and CDR2 SMNVEV come from the germline V gene (reference sequence). This CDR3 region has 16 residues. This chain's CDR3 is CASSSWTGTYQETQYF. Written as DNA, the CDR3 is TGTGCCAGCAGTTCCTGGACAGGCACGTACCAAGAGACCCAGTACTTC.

The rearrangement uses TRBV28 and TRBJ2-5; perhaps TRBD2 as D (5 bases). Per the germline V gene, CDR1 is MDHEN and CDR2 is SYDVKM. The CDR3 loop spans 12 amino acids. The V end lost 1 base, the J end lost 9 bases, and 9 bases lay between the germline ends. The CDR3 is CASSLFRDPQYF. CDR3 coding DNA: TGTGCCAGCAGTTTATTTCGGGATCCCCAGTACTTC.

The genes are TRBV29-1 and TRBJ2-2; D is uncertain. This CDR3 has 13 residues. In germline, CDR1 is SQVTM, CDR2 ANQGSEA. V was clipped by 8 bases and J by 0 bases, with 10 bases between them. CDR3 loop: CSYQVANTGELFF. As DNA, the CDR3 is TGCAGCTACCAAGTAGCGAACACCGGGGAGCTGTTTTTT.

The gene calls are TRBV6-5 and TRBJ2-7, with 7 positions matching TRBD1. The V gene end was trimmed by 4 bases and the J gene end by 6 bases; junction bases not matched to a gene: 6. Germline V gene sequence: CDR1 MNHEY, CDR2 SVGAGI. CDR3 length: 13 amino acids. The CDR3 coding sequence is TGTGCCAGCAGTTTTCAAGGGACAGCCGAGCAGTACTTC. It codes for CASSFQGTAEQYF.

In this sample, this clone turned up once. The CDR3 spells CASSVVTGELFF. Here the CDR3 DNA reads TGTGCCAGCAGCGTAGTCACCGGGGAGCTGTTTTTT. This chain connects TRBV9 to TRBJ2-2; D unclear. The CDR3 totals 12 residues. The germline CDR1 and CDR2 sequences are SGDLS and YYNGEE. Trimming stripped 0 bases from V and 4 bases from J, with 1 base between.